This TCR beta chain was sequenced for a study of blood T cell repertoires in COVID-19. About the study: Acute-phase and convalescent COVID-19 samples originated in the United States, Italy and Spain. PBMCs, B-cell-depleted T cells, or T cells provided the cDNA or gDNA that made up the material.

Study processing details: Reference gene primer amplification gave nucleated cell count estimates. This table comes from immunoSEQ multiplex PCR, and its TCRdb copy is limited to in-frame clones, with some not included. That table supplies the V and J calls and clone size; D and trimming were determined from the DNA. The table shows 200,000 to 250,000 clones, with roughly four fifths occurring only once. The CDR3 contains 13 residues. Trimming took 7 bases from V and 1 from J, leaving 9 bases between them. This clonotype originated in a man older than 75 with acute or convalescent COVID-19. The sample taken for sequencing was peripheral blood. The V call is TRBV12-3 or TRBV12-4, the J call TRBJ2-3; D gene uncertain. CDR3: CASTLGRTDTQYF. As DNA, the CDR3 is TGTGCCAGCACCTTGGGCCGCACAGATACGCAGTATTTT.